This T cell receptor beta chain was identified in a study of Ad26.COV2.S vaccination and SARS-CoV-2 variants. Overall study context: Donor was in the COV1001 Ad26.COV2.S trial arm. Once, or twice with 56 days between doses, Ad26.COV2.S was given intramuscularly. Study outcomes and limitations: Reported post-vaccination CD8+ and CD4+ T cell responses to spike showed substantial breadth.

Concerning this clone itself: Its antigen remains unknown.

Generated by immunoSEQ multiplex PCR, the TCRdb table keeps only in-frame clones and is missing some. The profile shows about 680,000 clones, approximately 88% of them singletons. Sample treatment: 15 to 20 received Ad26.COV2.S at low or high dose, single or two shots; about 5 received placebo; per-sample allocation not given. Specimens were obtained on day 63 following the first vaccine or placebo injection. Spike of the Wuhan-strain SARS-CoV-2 was expressed by an Ad26 vector, which formed the vaccine. The ends were cut back, 2 bases at V and 0 bases at J, with 10 bases in the middle. In germline, CDR1 is SGHNT, CDR2 YYREEE (reference sequence). This CDR3 contains 15 residues.

The chain employs TRBV5-4 and TRBJ2-3; D is unresolved. The TCR comes from a person between 18 and 60 years old who received the Ad26.COV2.S COVID-19 vaccine or a placebo. The material sequenced was peripheral blood, taken in a trial of Ad26.COV2.S vaccine versus placebo. The CDR3 is CASSLTVSSTDTQYF. Here the CDR3 DNA reads TGTGCCAGCAGCTTAACGGTATCTAGCACAGATACGCAGTATTTT.